This note documents a single T cell receptor beta chain sequence. Its target is unknown. The data are from a study of cytotoxic CD8 clonotypes in ibrutinib-treated CLL. Study observations and caveats: Clonality went up at the time of ibrutinib response, stayed stable in sustained remission, and later dropped back toward its baseline level at progression.

Depths of 1 in 200,000 to 1 in 1 million T cells were the sequencing target. Repertoires were generated with immunoSEQ multiplex PCR, while TCRdb's copy carries only in-frame clones and drops some. The data show 95,000 to 100,000 clones, 70% to 80% seen once. Sequencing used PBMCs, obtained after 12 months of ibrutinib treatment. The clonotype was recovered from a human donor with chronic lymphocytic leukemia.

The CDR3 spells CASRPGQGYYEQYF. Here the CDR3 DNA reads TGTGCCAGCAGGCCGGGACAGGGGTACTACGAGCAGTACTTC. This sequence joins TRBV6-5 and TRBJ2-7; TRBD1 matches at 10 bases. J was trimmed by 3 bases and V by 6 bases; bases with no gene match: 5. The length of the CDR3 is 14 residues. Germline V CDR1 and CDR2: MNHEY, SVGAGI.